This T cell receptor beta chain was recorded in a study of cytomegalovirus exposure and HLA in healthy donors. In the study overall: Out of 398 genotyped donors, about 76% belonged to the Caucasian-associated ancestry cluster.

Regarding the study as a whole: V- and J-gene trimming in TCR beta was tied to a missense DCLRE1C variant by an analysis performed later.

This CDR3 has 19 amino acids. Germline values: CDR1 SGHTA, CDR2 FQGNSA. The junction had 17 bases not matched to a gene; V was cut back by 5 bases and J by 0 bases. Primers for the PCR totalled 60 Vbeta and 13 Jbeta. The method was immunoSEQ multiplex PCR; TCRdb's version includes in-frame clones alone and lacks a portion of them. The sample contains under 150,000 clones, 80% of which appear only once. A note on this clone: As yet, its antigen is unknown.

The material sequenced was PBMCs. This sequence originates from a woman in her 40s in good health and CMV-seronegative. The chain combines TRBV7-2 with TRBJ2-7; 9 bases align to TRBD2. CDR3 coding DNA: TGTGCCAGCAGCCTCAGGGCGAAGCGGGAGGCTCAACCCTCCTACGAGCAGTACTTC. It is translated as CASSLRAKREAQPSYEQYF.